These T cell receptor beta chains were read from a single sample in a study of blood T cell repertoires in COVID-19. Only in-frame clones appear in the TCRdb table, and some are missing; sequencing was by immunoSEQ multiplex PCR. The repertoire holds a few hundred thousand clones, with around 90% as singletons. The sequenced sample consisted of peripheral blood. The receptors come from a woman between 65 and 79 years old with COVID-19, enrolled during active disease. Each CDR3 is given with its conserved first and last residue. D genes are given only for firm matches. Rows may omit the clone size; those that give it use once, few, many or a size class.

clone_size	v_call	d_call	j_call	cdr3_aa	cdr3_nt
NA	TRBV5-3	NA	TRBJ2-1	CARSATGNEQFF	TGTGCCAGAAGCGCGACTGGGAATGAGCAGTTCTTC
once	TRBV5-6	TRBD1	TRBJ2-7	CASSLGPVGTGVYEQYF	TGTGCCAGCAGCTTGGGACCCGTGGGTACAGGGGTCTACGAGCAGTACTTC
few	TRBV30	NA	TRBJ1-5	CAWSQNRGGQPQHF	TGTGCCTGGAGTCAAAATAGGGGCGGCCAGCCCCAGCATTTT
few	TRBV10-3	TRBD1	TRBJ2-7	CAISGQGFLASEQYF	TGTGCCATCAGTGGACAGGGTTTTTTGGCCTCCGAGCAGTACTTC
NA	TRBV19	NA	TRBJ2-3	CASSIVGHSSTDTQYF	TGTGCCAGTAGTATAGTTGGACACTCTAGCACAGATACGCAGTATTTT
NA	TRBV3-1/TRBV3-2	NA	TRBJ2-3	CASSPGLPTDTQYF	TGTGCCAGCAGCCCGGGACTGCCCACAGATACGCAGTATTTT
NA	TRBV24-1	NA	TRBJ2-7	CATSSGYEQYF	TGTGCCACCAGTTCAGGTTACGAGCAGTACTTC
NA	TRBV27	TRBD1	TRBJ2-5	CASSQRAGGWGETQYF	TGTGCCAGCAGTCAGAGGGCAGGGGGCTGGGGGGAGACCCAGTACTTC
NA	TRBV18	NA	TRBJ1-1	CASSLTPEDTEAFF	TGTGCCAGCTCACTGACCCCGGAGGACACTGAAGCTTTCTTT
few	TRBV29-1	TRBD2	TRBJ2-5	CSVENVTSGRETQYF	TGCAGCGTTGAAAATGTCACTAGCGGGAGGGAGACCCAGTACTTC
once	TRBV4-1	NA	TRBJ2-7	CASSHTGMRYEQYF	TGCGCCAGCAGCCACACAGGGATGAGGTACGAGCAGTACTTC
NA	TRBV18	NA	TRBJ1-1	CASSPQDKNTEAFF	TGTGCCAGCTCACCTCAGGACAAGAACACTGAAGCTTTCTTT
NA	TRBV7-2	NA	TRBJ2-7	CASSGRGQPSTEQYF	TGTGCCAGCAGCGGGCGGGGACAGCCCTCTACCGAGCAGTACTTC
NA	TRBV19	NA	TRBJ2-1	CASRQGYNEQFF	TGTGCCAGTAGGCAGGGATACAATGAGCAGTTCTTC
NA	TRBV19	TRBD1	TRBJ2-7	CASSPLGQGVDEQYF	TGTGCCAGTAGTCCCCTGGGACAGGGGGTCGATGAGCAGTACTTC
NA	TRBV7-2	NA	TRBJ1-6	CASSGQGIHNSPLHF	TGTGCCAGCAGCGGCCAGGGGATCCATAATTCACCCCTCCACTTT
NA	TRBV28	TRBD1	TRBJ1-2	CASRRAGGDYGYTF	TGTGCCAGCAGAAGGGCAGGGGGCGACTATGGCTACACCTTC
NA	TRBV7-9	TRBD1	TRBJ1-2	CVLGGRDRGRSFYGYTF	TGTGTCCTGGGAGGACGGGACAGGGGGCGAAGTTTCTATGGCTACACCTTC
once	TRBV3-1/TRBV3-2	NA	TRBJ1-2	CASSQDRGRGNYGYTF	TGTGCCAGCAGCCAAGATCGAGGCAGGGGAAACTATGGCTACACCTTC
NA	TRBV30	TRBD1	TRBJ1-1	CAWSVTGDTEAFF	TGTGCCTGGAGCGTAACAGGGGATACTGAAGCTTTCTTT
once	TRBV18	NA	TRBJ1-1	CASSPGTINTEAFF	TGTGCCAGCTCACCAGGGACAATCAACACTGAAGCTTTCTTT
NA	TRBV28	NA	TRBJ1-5	CASNLLRGGSNQPQHF	TGTGCCAGCAATTTACTTCGGGGGGGAAGCAATCAGCCCCAGCATTTT
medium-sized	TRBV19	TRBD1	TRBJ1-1	CASSTGTVNTEAFF	TGTGCCAGTAGTACCGGGACAGTGAACACTGAAGCTTTCTTT
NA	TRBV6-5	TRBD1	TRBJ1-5	CATRQNRGVNQPQHF	TGTGCCACGAGACAAAACAGGGGGGTAAATCAGCCCCAGCATTTT
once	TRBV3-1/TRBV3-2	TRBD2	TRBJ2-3	CASSSRTSGSTDTQYF	TGTGCCAGCAGCTCCAGGACTAGCGGGAGTACAGATACGCAGTATTTT
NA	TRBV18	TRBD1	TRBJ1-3	CASSPGQGATLAGNTIYF	TGTGCCAGCTCACCGGGACAGGGGGCTACCCTTGCTGGAAACACCATATATTTT
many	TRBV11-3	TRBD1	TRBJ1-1	CASSLGGDREAFF	TGTGCCAGCAGCTTAGGGGGGGACAGGGAAGCTTTCTTT
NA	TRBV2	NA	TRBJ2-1	CASRGTYNEQFF	TGTGCCAGCAGGGGGACTTACAATGAGCAGTTCTTC
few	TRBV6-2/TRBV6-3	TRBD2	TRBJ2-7	CASSRKGLANTYEQYF	TGTGCCAGCAGCCGCAAGGGACTAGCGAACACCTACGAGCAGTACTTC
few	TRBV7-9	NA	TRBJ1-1	CASSLGGDYTEAFF	TGTGCCAGCAGCTTAGGGGGAGATTACACTGAAGCTTTCTTT
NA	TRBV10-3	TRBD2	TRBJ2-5	CAISESTSAIQETQYF	TGTGCCATCAGTGAGTCGACTAGCGCGATCCAAGAGACCCAGTACTTC
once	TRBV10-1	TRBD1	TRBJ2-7	CASSGLDRGPYEQYF	TGCGCCAGCAGTGGACTCGACAGGGGGCCCTACGAGCAGTACTTC
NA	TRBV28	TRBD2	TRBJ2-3	CASSLTSGRSADTQYF	TGTGCCAGCAGTTTGACTAGCGGGAGAAGCGCAGATACGCAGTATTTT
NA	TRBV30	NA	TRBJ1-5	CAWSIRQRNQPQHF	TGTGCCTGGAGTATAAGACAGAGAAATCAGCCCCAGCATTTT
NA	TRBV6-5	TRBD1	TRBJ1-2	CASSRDRVNYGYTF	TGTGCCAGCAGCCGGGACAGGGTCAACTATGGCTACACCTTC
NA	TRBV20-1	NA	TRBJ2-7	CSAGEDYEQYF	TGCAGTGCTGGCGAGGACTACGAGCAGTACTTC
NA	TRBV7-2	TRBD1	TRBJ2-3	CASSSRTGGIDTQYF	TGTGCCAGCAGCTCTCGGACAGGGGGAATAGATACGCAGTATTTT
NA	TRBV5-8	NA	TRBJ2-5	CASSRWGPGMDQYF	TGTGCCAGCAGCCGGTGGGGCCCTGGGATGGACCAGTACTTC
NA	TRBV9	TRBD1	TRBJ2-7	CASSVGSGQGYEQYF	TGTGCCAGCAGCGTAGGTTCCGGACAGGGCTACGAGCAGTACTTC
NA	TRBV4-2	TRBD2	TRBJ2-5	CASSQDHGTSGLETQYF	TGTGCCAGCAGCCAAGACCATGGGACTAGCGGCCTAGAGACCCAGTACTTC
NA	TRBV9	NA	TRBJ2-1	CASSVGGPYNEQFF	TGTGCCAGCAGCGTAGGGGGGCCCTACAATGAGCAGTTCTTC
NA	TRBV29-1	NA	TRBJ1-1	CSVGRGVSTEAFF	TGCAGCGTTGGAAGGGGTGTGAGCACTGAAGCTTTCTTT
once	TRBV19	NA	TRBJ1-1	CASSIVGDLGTEAFF	TGTGCCAGTAGTATAGTTGGGGACTTGGGAACTGAAGCTTTCTTT
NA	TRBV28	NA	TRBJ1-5	CANSGGSNQPQHF	TGTGCCAATTCCGGGGGAAGCAATCAGCCCCAGCATTTT
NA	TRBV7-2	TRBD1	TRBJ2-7	CASSSPRTGPHEQYF	TGTGCCAGCAGCTCCCCCCGGACAGGTCCCCACGAGCAGTACTTC
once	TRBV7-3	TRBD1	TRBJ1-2	CASRENRGFVYGYTF	TGTGCCAGCAGAGAAAACAGGGGCTTTGTCTATGGCTACACCTTC
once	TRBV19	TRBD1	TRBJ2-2	CASSEAGGGELFF	TGTGCCAGTAGTGAAGCAGGGGGCGGGGAGCTGTTTTTT
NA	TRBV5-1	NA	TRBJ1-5	CASSLDGSNQPQHF	TGCGCCAGCAGCCTGGACGGTAGCAATCAGCCCCAGCATTTT
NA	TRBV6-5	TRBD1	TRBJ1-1	CASRKTGGTEAFF	TGTGCCAGCAGGAAGACAGGGGGGACTGAAGCTTTCTTT
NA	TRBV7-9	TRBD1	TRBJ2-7	CASSPPAGGTGGEQYF	TGTGCCAGCAGCCCACCAGCAGGGGGGACAGGGGGCGAGCAGTACTTC
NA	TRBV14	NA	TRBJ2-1	CASSQVEGRHNNNEQFF	TGTGCCAGCAGCCAAGTAGAGGGGAGGCACAACAACAATGAGCAGTTCTTC
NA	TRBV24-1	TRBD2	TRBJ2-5	CATSGSAGGLETQYF	TGTGCCACCAGTGGATCAGCGGGAGGCCTAGAGACCCAGTACTTC
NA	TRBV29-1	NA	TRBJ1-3	CSADIGNTIYF	TGCAGCGCCGACATTGGGAACACCATATATTTT